Listed below are T cell receptor beta chains from one sample, sequenced in a study of blood T cell repertoires in COVID-19. Repertoires were generated with immunoSEQ multiplex PCR, while TCRdb's copy carries only in-frame clones and drops some. The top ten hold 3% of the sample, which has a few hundred thousand clones, about 88% seen once. The sequenced material came from peripheral blood. Receptors originate from a man aged 55 to 70 with acute or convalescent COVID-19. The CDR3 runs from the conserved cysteine through the conserved F or W. The order of the fields is D gene, V gene, CDR3 protein. A D gene is named only where the DNA matches it firmly.

- | TRBV5-1 | CASSLARSSYNEQFF
TRBD1 | TRBV27 | CASGRRDRVAYEQYF
- | TRBV3-1/TRBV3-2 | CASSHPLTGFDITEAFF
TRBD2 | TRBV3-1/TRBV3-2 | CASSFNSWTRPNTGELFF
- | TRBV5-6 | CASSPGEGEPSYNEQFF
- | TRBV7-2 | CASSPRGSNEKLFF
TRBD1 | TRBV5-1 | CASSPRDRGITGELFF
- | TRBV10-1 | CASSESETGATQETQYF
- | TRBV5-5 | CASSLFHAGNTEAFF
- | TRBV7-9 | CASSLDPPGTQYF
TRBD2 | TRBV18 | CASSPIPLAGVTTDTQYF
- | TRBV25-1 | CASSDVSGDHYNEQFF
- | TRBV7-3 | CASSLRAGTGELFF
TRBD1 | TRBV2 | CASRQGQGSTEAFF
TRBD1 | TRBV9 | CASSATGSNHEQFF
TRBD1 | TRBV20-1 | CSAPGAGTGRF
- | TRBV11-2 | CASSSRTRNYGYTF
- | TRBV19 | CASSIGPWGDEQYF
TRBD1 | TRBV24-1 | CATGQGGAYEQFF
TRBD1 | TRBV5-4 | CASSPDRGPGTEAFF
- | TRBV3-1/TRBV3-2 | CASSQFTSPSTDTQYF
TRBD1 | TRBV4-3 | CASSQDSDRGLETQYF
- | TRBV15 | CATSSQRGNTIYF
TRBD1 | TRBV5-6 | CASSPGQGYYTF
- | TRBV27 | CASRGPRAYEQYF
- | TRBV5-6 | CASSLISAEETQYF
- | TRBV9 | CASSPKGLLPGGGDGYTF
- | TRBV6-5 | CASSTVAYEQYF
TRBD1 | TRBV18 | CASSPPGQGGEKLFF
- | TRBV6-6 | CASSPPRTAFGQYF
TRBD1 | TRBV6-5 | CASTFRGQGAYEQYF
TRBD2 | TRBV18 | CASSPLGALAGGLYNEQFF
- | TRBV7-2 | CASSGHRGRTDTQYF
TRBD1 | TRBV28 | CASSRNRGRDGYTF
TRBD1 | TRBV9 | CASSDRDPIRGGANVLTF
- | TRBV18 | CASSPYRVGHEQYF
- | TRBV28 | CASSLNIKGGGYTF
- | TRBV13 | CASSLGAWGGTQYF
TRBD1 | TRBV6-6 | CATLMGTGKTGELFF
- | TRBV29-1 | CSVGSLRETQYF
- | TRBV18 | CASSRLGPADEQYF
- | TRBV10-1 | CASSDGGAREKLFF
- | TRBV28 | CASTGGGAAVGSPLHF
TRBD1 | TRBV28 | CASRVFRDRNNEQFF
- | TRBV29-1 | CSVDPDTGGYTF
- | TRBV5-1 | CASSTLPRGGPSEAFF
TRBD2 | TRBV5-8 | CASILSLAVENEQFF
- | TRBV6-2/TRBV6-3 | CASSISNYRQPQHF
- | TRBV5-1 | CASSFRPSDGTDTQYF
TRBD1 | TRBV6-5 | CASSYATAQGEKKYF
- | TRBV2 | CASSVRVSGANVLTF
TRBD1 | TRBV19 | CASTRTGGENIQYF
TRBD1 | TRBV5-4 | CASSRGEGQGNEKLFF
TRBD1 | TRBV28 | CASSPDRGGEGSPLHF
- | TRBV19 | CASSTNRDIGNYGYTF
- | TRBV14 | CASSQEPGKNIQYF
- | TRBV7-9 | CASSLEIQGTQYF
TRBD1 | TRBV29-1 | CSVVLLQGALYEQYF